This T cell receptor (beta chain) originates from a study of blood T cell repertoires in COVID-19. Assay: immunoSEQ multiplex PCR; the TCRdb copy retains only in-frame clones and omits some. The repertoire has some 200,000 clones, about 86% of them found once; the top ten carry approximately 15%. The CDR3 is 17 amino acids. V was pared by 3 bases and J by 0 bases, with 18 bases between. Germline values: CDR1 SGHRS, CDR2 YFSETQ. The chain recombines TRBV5-1 with TRBJ1-2, with D possibly TRBD1 on 6 matching bases. The sequencing sample was made of peripheral blood. This clonotype was sampled from a man aged 25 to 45 with active or convalescent COVID-19. CDR3 residues: CASSSPGQGPSNYGYTF. CDR3 nucleotide sequence: TGCGCCAGCAGCTCCCCGGGGCAGGGGCCCTCTAACTATGGCTACACCTTC. Full variable domain (outside the CDR3, taken from reference TRBV5-1 and TRBJ1-2): KAGVTQTPRYLIKTRGQQVTLSCSPISGHRSVSWYQQTPGQGLQFLFEYFSETQRNKGNFPGRFSGRQFSNSRSEMNVSTLELGDSALYLCASSSPGQGPSNYGYTFGSGTRLTVV.